This TCR beta chain was obtained from a study of blood T cell repertoires in COVID-19. Study-wide context: PBMCs, B-cell-depleted T cells, or T cells provided the cDNA or gDNA that made up the material.

Original methodology: By means of reference gene primer amplification, nucleated cell counts were estimated. The table came from immunoSEQ multiplex PCR; TCRdb's copy has only in-frame clones and leaves some out. That table is the source of V, J and clone size, and D and trimming were worked out from the DNA. The table has approximately 200,000 clones, about nine tenths seen once. V shed 4 bases and J 0 bases; nucleotides not matched to a gene: 17. CDR3 length: 21 amino acids. CDR1 MDHEN and CDR2 SYDVKM come from the germline V gene. J is TRBJ2-6 and V is TRBV28, with 8 bases fitting TRBD2. This receptor was identified in a man between 65 and 85 years old with active or convalescent COVID-19. Input material: peripheral blood. This chain's CDR3 is CASSSPPITWRGASGANVLTF. CDR3 coding DNA: TGTGCCAGCAGTTCGCCACCTATAACTTGGCGGGGGGCCTCTGGGGCCAACGTCCTGACTTTC.